The entry below gives a single T cell receptor beta chain sequence along with its context. What it recognizes is unknown. With sequencing, the targeted depth ranged from 1 in 200,000 to 1 in 1 million T cells. Sequenced by immunoSEQ multiplex PCR; TCRdb stores in-frame clones only, minus some. This table holds approximately 280,000 clones, roughly three quarters found once. CDR3 size: 13 residues. CDR1 and CDR2 from the germline V gene are SQVTM and ANQGSEA. These data belong to a study of cytotoxic CD8 clonotypes in ibrutinib-treated CLL. Study-wide results and caveats: Treatment saw public clonotypes, which were uncommon, either contract or stay stable.

The sample in question was PBMCs, obtained at disease progression, from a patient treated with ibrutinib. The chain employs TRBV29-1 and TRBJ2-5; TRBD1 agrees at 9 bases. The clonotype was recovered from a human donor with chronic lymphocytic leukemia. The CDR3 is CTATGQGIGTQYF. For the CDR3, the DNA is TGCACCGCGACGGGACAGGGAATCGGGACCCAGTACTTC.